The 14 T cell receptor beta chains below come from one sample, sequenced in a study of blood T cells in healthy people across ages. A second about 7 to 12 cycle PCR used barcoded and J-beta primers. TCRdb re-derived calls from the 5' RACE reads in MiXCR, one entry per CDR3 protein. The repertoire has 550,000 to 800,000 distinct CDR3 sequences, approximately 30% of them found once; the top ten carry about 16%. Material: blood. The receptors here all came from a woman at least 80 years old in good health.

This chain joins TRBV20-1 and TRBJ2-7; D is possibly TRBD2 (6 bases). V was clipped by 4 bases and J by 1 base, with 11 bases between them. CDR1 and CDR2 from the germline V gene are DFQATT and SNEGSKA (reference sequence). There are 13 residues in the CDR3. CDR3 bases: TGCAGTGCTATTGGAGGGAATTCCTACGAGCAGTACTTC. Its translation: CSAIGGNSYEQYF.

This clonotype was found many times. The V and J genes are TRBV6-2 or TRBV6-3 and TRBJ2-5, with D maybe TRBD2 (5 bases). Per the germline V gene, CDR1 is MNHEY and CDR2 is SVGEGT. This CDR3 is 12 amino acids long. V lost 11 bases, J lost 11 bases, and 21 bases lay in between. The CDR3 DNA sequence: TGTGCCGCGGACGGAGTCGCCGGGGAGCAGTACTTC. Residues: CAADGVAGEQYF.

The chain combines TRBV21-1 with TRBJ1-2; TRBD1 reflects the table's D call only, with no check against the DNA. TRBV21-1 is a pseudogene locus. The CDR3 has 18 residues. The CDR3 bases are TGTGCCAGCAGGGCCGGGACAGGCCAAGCTAGGGTCCTCTATGGCTACACCTTC. Translating gives CASRAGTGQARVLYGYTF.

This clonotype appeared many times. The chain combines TRBV5-1 with TRBJ2-1; possibly TRBD2 for D (7 bases). V dropped 9 bases and J dropped 5 bases, with 24 bases sitting between them. Germline CDR1 SGHRS, CDR2 YFSETQ. This CDR3 has 16 amino acids. The CDR3 reads CATKRGAGAPHNEQFF. For the CDR3, the DNA is TGCGCCACCAAAAGGGGGGCGGGGGCCCCCCACAATGAGCAGTTCTTC.

The J gene is TRBJ2-1, the V gene TRBV30; D ambiguous. The J call may be incorrect, as the DNA end agrees better with TRBJ2-7. CDR1 GTSNPN and CDR2 SVGIG come from the germline V gene (reference sequence). The CDR3 has 13 residues. Written as DNA, the CDR3 is TGTGCCTGGAGTGTAGGAAATTACAATGAGCAGTACTTC. It is translated as CAWSVGNYNEQYF.

This clonotype was observed many times. The chain combines TRBV5-1 with TRBJ2-3, with 11 bases matching TRBD2. V shed 3 bases, J shed 7 bases, and the junction held 13 bases outside the gene matches. Germline assignment: CDR1 SGHRS and CDR2 YFSETQ. This CDR3 has 17 residues. In DNA form, the CDR3 reads TGCGCCAGCAGCTACGGGACTAGCGGTGTAGAGATACATACGCAGTATTTT. Protein product: CASSYGTSGVEIHTQYF.

At least ten counts were recorded for this clonotype. In DNA, the CDR3 is TGTGCCAGCAGCCAAGATTCTGGCGGGGGGGCTCGAGGAGATACGCAGTATTTT. This codes for CASSQDSGGGARGDTQYF. The chain couples TRBV4-2 to TRBJ2-3; 9 bases match TRBD2. Trimming took 0 bases from V and 5 from J; bases not matched to a gene: 12. Germline V gene data show CDR1 as LGHNA and CDR2 as YNFKEQ. The CDR3 totals 18 residues.

This clonotype was found many times. The CDR3 nucleotides are TGTGCCATCAGTGAGTCGGGGGGAACCACAGATACGCAGTATTTT. Translating it yields CAISESGGTTDTQYF. V usage is TRBV10-3 and J usage is TRBJ2-3, with D possibly being TRBD2 (6 bases). V lost 0 bases to trimming and J lost 2 bases, with 9 bases between them. Germline assignment: CDR1 ENHRY and CDR2 SYGVKD. CDR3 length equals 15 residues.

The V and J genes are TRBV6-4 and TRBJ1-1; possible D gene TRBD1, 5 bases. CDR3 length: 13 residues. Trimming took off 2 bases at V and 6 bases at J, with 10 bases between the two ends. Germline CDR1 and CDR2: MRHNA and SNTAGT. This CDR3 is CASSDGGMAEAFF. The CDR3 DNA follows: TGTGCCAGCAGTGACGGGGGGATGGCTGAAGCTTTCTTT.

V and J are TRBV20-1 and TRBJ2-3, with no clear D. This CDR3 has 14 residues. Trimming removed 3 bases from V and 0 bases from J, with 10 bases in between. Germline V gene data show CDR1 as DFQATT and CDR2 as SNEGSKA (reference sequence). CDR3: CSASIGKSTDTQYF. As DNA, the CDR3 is TGCAGTGCTAGTATAGGAAAGAGCACAGATACGCAGTATTTT.

This clonotype was detected many times. The chain combines TRBV9 with TRBJ2-7; D is possibly TRBD1 (5 bases). V was cut by 0 bases and J by 4 bases, with 8 bases left in between. This CDR3 is 13 amino acids long. Germline V gene data show CDR1 as SGDLS and CDR2 as YYNGEE. CDR3 in amino acids: CASSVDAGYEQYF. The CDR3 nucleotides are TGTGCCAGCAGCGTAGACGCAGGGTACGAGCAGTACTTC.

This clonotype was seen only a few times. V is TRBV4-1 and J is TRBJ1-1; 8 nucleotides agree with TRBD1. CDR3 size: 14 residues. Germline-derived CDR1 and CDR2 are MGHRA and YSYEKL. V was clipped by 4 bases and J by 5 bases; unmatched bases: 6. The CDR3 DNA sequence: TGCGCCAGCAGCCCGGACAGGGCTGAGACTGAAGCTTTCTTT. It is translated as CASSPDRAETEAFF.

Only a few counts were recorded for this clonotype. A single base separates this from a much larger clone, so it may be a read error. The rearrangement joins TRBV2 to TRBJ2-1; 7 nucleotides match TRBD1. CDR1 SNHLY and CDR2 FYNNEI come from the germline V gene. The CDR3 sequence is 12 residues long. The V segment lost 10 bases and the J segment 13 bases; nucleotides outside the gene matches: 13. In nucleotides, the CDR3 is TGTGCCATCGCCCCTCAGGGGGAGACCCAGTTCTTC. It yields the protein CAIAPQGETQFF.

This chain joins TRBV6-2 or TRBV6-3 and TRBJ1-6; TRBD1 might be the D (5 bases). Germline V CDR1 and CDR2: MNHEY, SVGEGT. The V end was cut by 5 bases, the J end by 10 bases, with 18 bases between. The CDR3 is 15 amino acids. The CDR3 loop is CASSTGAQGGSPLHF. CDR3 bases: TGTGCCAGCAGTACCGGGGCTCAGGGAGGGTCACCCCTCCACTTT.